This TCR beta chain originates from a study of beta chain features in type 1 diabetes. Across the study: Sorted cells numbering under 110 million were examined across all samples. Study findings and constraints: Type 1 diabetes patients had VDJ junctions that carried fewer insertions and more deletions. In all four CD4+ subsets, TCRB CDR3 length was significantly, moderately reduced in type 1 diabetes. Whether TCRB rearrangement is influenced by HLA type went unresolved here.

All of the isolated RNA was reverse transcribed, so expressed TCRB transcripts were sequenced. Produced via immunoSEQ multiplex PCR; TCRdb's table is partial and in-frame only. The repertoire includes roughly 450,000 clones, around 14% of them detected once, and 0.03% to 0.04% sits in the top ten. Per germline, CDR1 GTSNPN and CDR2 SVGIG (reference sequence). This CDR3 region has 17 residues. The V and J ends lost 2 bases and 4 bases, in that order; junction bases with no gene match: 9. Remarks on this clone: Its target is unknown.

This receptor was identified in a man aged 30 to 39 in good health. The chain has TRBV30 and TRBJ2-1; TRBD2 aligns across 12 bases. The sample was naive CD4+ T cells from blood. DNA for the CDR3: TGTGCCTGGAGTACCACGAGGACTAGCGGGACATACAATGAGCAGTTCTTC. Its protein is CAWSTTRTSGTYNEQFF.